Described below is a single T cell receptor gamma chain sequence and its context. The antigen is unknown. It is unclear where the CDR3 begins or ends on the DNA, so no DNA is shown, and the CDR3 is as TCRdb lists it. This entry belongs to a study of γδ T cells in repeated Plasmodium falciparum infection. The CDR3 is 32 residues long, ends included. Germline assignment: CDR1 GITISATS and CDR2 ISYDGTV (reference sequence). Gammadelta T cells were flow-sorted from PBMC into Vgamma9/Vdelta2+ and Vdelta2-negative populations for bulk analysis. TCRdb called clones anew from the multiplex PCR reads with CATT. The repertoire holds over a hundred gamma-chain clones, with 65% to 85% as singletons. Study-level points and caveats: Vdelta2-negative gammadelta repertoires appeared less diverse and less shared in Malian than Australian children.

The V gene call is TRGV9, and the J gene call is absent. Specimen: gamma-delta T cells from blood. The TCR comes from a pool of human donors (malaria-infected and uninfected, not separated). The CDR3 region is CACDTLSLLSSLRDSSSWDTRQMFFGTGIKLF.